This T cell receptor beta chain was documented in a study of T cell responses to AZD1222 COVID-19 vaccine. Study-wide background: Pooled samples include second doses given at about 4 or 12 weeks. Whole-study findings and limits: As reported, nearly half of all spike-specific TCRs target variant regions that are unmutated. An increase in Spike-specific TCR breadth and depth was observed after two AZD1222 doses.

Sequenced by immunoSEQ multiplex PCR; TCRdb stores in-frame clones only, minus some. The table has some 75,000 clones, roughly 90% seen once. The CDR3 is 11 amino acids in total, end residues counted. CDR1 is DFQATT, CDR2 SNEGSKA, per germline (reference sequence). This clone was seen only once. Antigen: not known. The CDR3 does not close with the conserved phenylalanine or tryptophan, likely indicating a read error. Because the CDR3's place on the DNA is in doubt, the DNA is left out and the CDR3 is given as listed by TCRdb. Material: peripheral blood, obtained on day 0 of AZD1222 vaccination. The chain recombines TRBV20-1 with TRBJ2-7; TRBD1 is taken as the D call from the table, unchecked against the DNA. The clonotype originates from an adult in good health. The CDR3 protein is CSAGTGNWLAI.